The TCR beta chain under discussion was sequenced for a study of blood T cell repertoires in COVID-19. Study in general: The study drew acute and convalescent COVID-19 samples from the United States, Italy and Spain. T cells, B-cell-depleted T cells, or PBMCs provided the cDNA or gDNA that served as material.

In the source study's methods: Estimates of nucleated cell counts were drawn from the amplification of reference gene primers. The table came from immunoSEQ multiplex PCR; TCRdb's copy has only in-frame clones and leaves some out. V, J and clone size are taken as reported in that table, and D and trimming were inferred from the DNA itself. The sample comprises some 56,000 clones, around 82% of which are singletons, and under 7.5% rests with the top ten. The CDR3 has 16 residues. The trim removed 0 bases at V and 2 bases at J, leaving 6 bases unmatched. The germline CDR1 and CDR2 sequences are SGHRS and YFSETQ.

The sample comprised peripheral blood. The TCR sequence derives from a man between 60 and 75 years old with acute or convalescent COVID-19. The V and J genes are TRBV5-1 and TRBJ2-3; 7 nucleotides line up with TRBD2. The CDR3 sequence is CASSLGGGKYTDTQYF. In DNA form, the CDR3 reads TGCGCCAGCAGCTTGGGGGGAGGGAAATACACAGATACGCAGTATTTT.